This TCR beta chain was profiled in a study of T-cell reconstitution after alpha-beta-depleted transplantation in children. Whole-study findings and limits: At one year after transplant, newly produced T cells mostly accounted for T-cell counts and diversity. Roughly two months post-transplant, alpha-beta T cells reportedly originated from several hundred graft clones that had expanded.

This CDR3 contains 17 residues. The J segment lost 0 bases and the V segment lost 3 bases, leaving 7 bases of the junction unmatched. Looked up from germline, CDR1 is SGHTA and CDR2 is FQGNSA. The authors prepared the TCRbeta library with unique molecular identifiers. TCRdb recomputed calls from the PCR reads with MiXCR, one row per CDR3 protein. Of some 460,000 distinct CDR3 sequences in the sample, 15% to 20% were seen once. As regards this clonotype: No antigen is known for it.

Sequences were derived from PBMCs, mostly from graft donor cells, sampled 360 days after TCRalphabeta/CD19-depleted stem cell transplant. This rearrangement joins TRBV7-2 to TRBJ2-3; 9 bases agree with TRBD2. The source of this sequence is a boy in the first two years of life who had a stem cell transplant for Wiskott-Aldrich syndrome, so the T cells may come from the graft donor. Written as DNA, the CDR3 is TGTGCCAGCAGCTTTAAGGCGGGAGGGCGGAGCACAGATACGCAGTATTTT. As protein: CASSFKAGGRSTDTQYF. Full variable domain (outside the CDR3, taken from reference TRBV7-2 and TRBJ2-3): GAGVSQSPSNKVTEKGKDVELRCDPISGHTALYWYRQSLGQGLEFLIYFQGNSAPDKSGLPSDRFSAERTGGSVSTLTIQRTQQEDSAVYLCASSFKAGGRSTDTQYFGPGTRLTVL.